This T cell receptor (beta chain) is drawn from a study of cytomegalovirus exposure and HLA in healthy donors. Study information: Samples from HLA-typed donors yielded 65 million to 90 million unique TCRs in an early data release. Study results and limitations: With later analysis, a missense DCLRE1C variant became linked to TCR beta V- and J-gene trimming.

Germline CDR1 SGHRS, CDR2 YFSETQ. The CDR3 length is 15 residues. V was cut by 0 bases and J by 1 base, with 7 bases left in between. In regard to this clone: Its cognate antigen is unknown.

In the PCR, 60 Vbeta and 13 Jbeta primers were used. Per the original methods: Per a later analysis, the number of unique TCR beta chains was approximately 80 million, of which 9 million to 14 million were shared. Only in-frame clones appear in the TCRdb table, and some are missing; sequencing was by immunoSEQ multiplex PCR. Clonal size and the V and J genes are those of that table, whereas D and trimming came from the DNA. The sample has about 170,000 clones; roughly four fifths are singletons. Sequencing was carried out using PBMCs. This clonotype originated in a man younger than 35 in good health and CMV-seronegative. The chain recombines TRBV5-1 with TRBJ2-2; D possibly corresponds to TRBD2 (5 bases). As DNA, the CDR3 is TGCGCCAGCAGCTTGGCAGCGGAGAACACCGGGGAGCTGTTTTTT. Its translation: CASSLAAENTGELFF.